The clone carrying this T cell receptor beta chain was seen ten or more times. This sample is drawn from a study of response to subunit inactivated influenza vaccine. The CDR3 loop spans 15 amino acids. V was clipped by 0 bases and J by 8 bases; unmatched bases: 4. Germline V gives CDR1 LGHNA, CDR2 YSLEER. TCRdb reanalysed the RT-PCR reads using MiXCR and keeps one entry per CDR3 protein. The sample yields hundreds of thousands of distinct CDR3 sequences, under 9% seen once. Sequenced here: PBMCs from blood, sampled less than 30 months after vaccination. This receptor was taken from a man aged 50-75 years who received an inactivated influenza vaccine. The gene calls are TRBV4-3 and TRBJ1-6, with TRBD1 identical over 7 bases. This CDR3 reads CASSQDVQGDSPLHF. CDR3 nucleotide sequence: TGCGCCAGCAGCCAAGATGTCCAGGGGGATTCACCCCTCCACTTT.